The rows below give T cell receptor beta chains drawn from one sample of a study of cytomegalovirus exposure and HLA in healthy donors. TCRdb's copy holds only in-frame clones and misses some; the assay was immunoSEQ multiplex PCR. The table records about 400,000 clones, about nine tenths of them present only once. What was sequenced was PBMCs. The receptors originated from a woman between 18 and 29 years old in good health and CMV-seronegative. CDR3s include the opening cysteine and the closing phenylalanine or tryptophan. The order of the fields is V gene, clone size, D gene, J gene, CDR3 protein, CDR3 DNA. D genes are given only for firm matches. For some rows the clone size is stated as once, few or many, or as a class when expanded; others skip it.

>TRBV7-9|.|.|TRBJ2-1
CASSRGGTSNEQFF
TGTGCCAGCAGCAGAGGGGGAACCTCCAATGAGCAGTTCTTC
>TRBV29-1|.|TRBD2|TRBJ2-7
CSVLAGPSYEQYF
TGCAGCGTCCTAGCGGGCCCGTCCTACGAGCAGTACTTC
>TRBV28|.|.|TRBJ1-5
CASGANSNQPQHF
TGTGCCAGCGGGGCGAATAGCAATCAGCCCCAGCATTTT
>TRBV4-2|.|TRBD2|TRBJ2-5
CASSQDEASGGAVTQYF
TGTGCCAGCAGCCAAGACGAGGCTAGCGGGGGGGCGGTGACCCAGTACTTC
>TRBV6-5|once|.|TRBJ2-2
CASSYSRVAGELFF
TGTGCCAGCAGTTACTCTCGAGTCGCCGGGGAGCTGTTTTTT
>TRBV27|.|.|TRBJ1-5
CASSFGRDQPQHF
TGTGCCAGCAGTTTCGGGCGGGATCAGCCCCAGCATTTT
>TRBV18|.|.|TRBJ2-7
CASSPATGPSYEQYF
TGTGCCAGCTCACCAGCAACAGGTCCCTCCTACGAGCAGTACTTC
>TRBV4-1|.|.|TRBJ1-2
CASSQDTGRGYGYTF
TGCGCCAGCAGCCAAGATACGGGCAGGGGCTATGGCTACACCTTC
>TRBV19|.|TRBD1|TRBJ2-7
CASSAGQGIHEQYF
TGTGCCAGTAGCGCAGGACAGGGAATCCACGAGCAGTACTTC
>TRBV28|.|.|TRBJ1-1
CASSFRQRVAEAFF
TGTGCCAGCAGTTTTCGACAGCGTGTCGCTGAAGCTTTCTTT
>TRBV5-6|.|.|TRBJ2-3
CASSPTVRGDTQYF
TGTGCCAGCAGCCCTACTGTTCGTGGAGATACGCAGTATTTT
>TRBV19|.|.|TRBJ1-2
CASTRGNYGYTF
TGTGCCAGTACGAGGGGGAACTATGGCTACACCTTC
>TRBV30|.|TRBD2|TRBJ2-7
CAWSGLGGVVDEQYF
TGTGCCTGGAGTGGTTTGGGGGGGGTCGTGGACGAGCAGTACTTC
>TRBV6-4|once|.|TRBJ2-5
CASSDPRGLFETQYF
TGTGCCAGCAGTGACCCCAGGGGCTTGTTTGAGACCCAGTACTTC
>TRBV7-9|.|.|TRBJ1-2
CASSRTRSDYGYTF
TGTGCCAGCAGCCGAACCAGAAGTGACTATGGCTACACCTTC
>TRBV6-1|.|.|TRBJ2-5
CAGADGLATQETQYF
TGTGCCGGGGCAGATGGGCTAGCGACACAAGAGACCCAGTACTTC
>TRBV18|.|TRBD1|TRBJ1-3
CASSQIPGQGGNTIYF
TGTGCCAGCTCGCAAATACCGGGACAGGGAGGAAACACCATATATTTT
>TRBV5-8|.|.|TRBJ2-5
CASSPRGTTTQETQYF
TGTGCCAGCAGCCCGCGGGGCACTACTACTCAAGAGACCCAGTACTTC
>TRBV6-4|.|.|TRBJ1-1
CASSEGSAGNTEAFF
TGTGCCAGCAGTGAAGGTTCGGCAGGGAACACTGAAGCTTTCTTT